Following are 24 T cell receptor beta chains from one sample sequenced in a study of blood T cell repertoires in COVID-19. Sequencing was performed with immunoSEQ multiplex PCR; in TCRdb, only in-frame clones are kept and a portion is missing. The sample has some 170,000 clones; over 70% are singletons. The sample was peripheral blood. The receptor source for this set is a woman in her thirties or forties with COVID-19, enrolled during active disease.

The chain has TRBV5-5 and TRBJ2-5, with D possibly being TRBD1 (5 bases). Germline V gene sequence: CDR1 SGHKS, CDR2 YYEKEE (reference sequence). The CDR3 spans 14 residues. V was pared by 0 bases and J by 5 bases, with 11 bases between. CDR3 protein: CASSLARVSETQYF. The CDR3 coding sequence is TGTGCCAGCAGCTTGGCCAGGGTCAGCGAGACCCAGTACTTC. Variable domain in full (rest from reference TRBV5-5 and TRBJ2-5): DAGVTQSPTHLIKTRGQQVTLRCSPISGHKSVSWYQQVLGQGPQFIFQYYEKEERGRGNFPDRFSARQFPNYSSELNVNALLLGDSALYLCASSLARVSETQYFGPGTRLLVL.

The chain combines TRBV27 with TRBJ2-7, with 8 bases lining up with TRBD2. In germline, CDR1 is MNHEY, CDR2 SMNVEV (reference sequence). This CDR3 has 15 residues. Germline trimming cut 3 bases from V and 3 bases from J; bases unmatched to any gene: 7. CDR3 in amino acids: CASSFSSGNYYEQYF. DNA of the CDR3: TGTGCCAGCAGTTTTAGTAGCGGGAATTACTACGAGCAGTACTTC.

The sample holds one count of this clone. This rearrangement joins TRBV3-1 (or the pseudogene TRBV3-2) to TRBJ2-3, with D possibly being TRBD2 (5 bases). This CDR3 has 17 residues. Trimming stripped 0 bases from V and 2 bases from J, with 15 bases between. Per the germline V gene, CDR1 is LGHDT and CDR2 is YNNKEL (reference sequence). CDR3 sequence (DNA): TGTGCCAGCAGCCAAGAAGGTGGAGGACTTTACACAGATACGCAGTATTTT. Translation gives CASSQEGGGLYTDTQYF.

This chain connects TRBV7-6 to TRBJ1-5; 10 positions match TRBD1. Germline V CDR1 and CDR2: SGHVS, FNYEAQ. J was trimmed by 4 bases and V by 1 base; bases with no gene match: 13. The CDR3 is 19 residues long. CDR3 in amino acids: CASSLEQFRDRGRNQPQHF. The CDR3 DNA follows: TGTGCCAGCAGCTTAGAACAATTTCGGGACAGGGGTAGGAATCAGCCCCAGCATTTT.

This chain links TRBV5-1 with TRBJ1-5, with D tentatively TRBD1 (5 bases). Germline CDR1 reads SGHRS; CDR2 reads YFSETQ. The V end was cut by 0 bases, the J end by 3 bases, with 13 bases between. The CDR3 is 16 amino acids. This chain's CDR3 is CASSLGSGDFNQPQHF. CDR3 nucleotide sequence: TGCGCCAGCAGCTTGGGTTCCGGGGACTTCAATCAGCCCCAGCATTTT.

CDR3 nucleotide sequence: TGTGCCAGTAGTGTAGGACCCGCGGCCGGAAACACCATATATTTT. Protein: CASSVGPAAGNTIYF. This rearrangement joins TRBV19 to TRBJ1-3; D unresolved. CDR1 is LNHDA, CDR2 SQIVND, per germline (reference sequence). Trimming took 5 bases from V and 4 from J, leaving 15 bases between them. This CDR3 has 15 amino acids.

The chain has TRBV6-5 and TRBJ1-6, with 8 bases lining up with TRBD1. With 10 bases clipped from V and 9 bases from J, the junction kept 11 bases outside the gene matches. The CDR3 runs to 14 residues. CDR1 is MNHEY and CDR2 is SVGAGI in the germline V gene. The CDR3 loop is CAIRTGMVRSPLHF. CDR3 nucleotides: TGTGCCATCCGGACAGGGATGGTTCGTTCACCCCTCCACTTT.

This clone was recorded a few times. CDR3 nucleotide sequence: TGTGCCAGCAGTTACTCGAGAGGTGCCCCAAGGGGCTACACCTTC. Its protein product is CASSYSRGAPRGYTF. The rearrangement joins TRBV6-5 to TRBJ1-2; D is unresolved. Looked up from germline, CDR1 is MNHEY and CDR2 is SVGAGI. This CDR3 spans 15 amino acids. The V end was cut by 0 bases, the J end by 8 bases, with 16 bases between.

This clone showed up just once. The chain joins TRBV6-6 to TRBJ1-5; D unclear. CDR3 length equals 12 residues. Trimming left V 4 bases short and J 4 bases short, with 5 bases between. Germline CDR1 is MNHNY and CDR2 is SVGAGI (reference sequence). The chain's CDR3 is CASSSENQPQHF. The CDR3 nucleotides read TGTGCCAGCAGTTCCGAGAATCAGCCCCAGCATTTT.

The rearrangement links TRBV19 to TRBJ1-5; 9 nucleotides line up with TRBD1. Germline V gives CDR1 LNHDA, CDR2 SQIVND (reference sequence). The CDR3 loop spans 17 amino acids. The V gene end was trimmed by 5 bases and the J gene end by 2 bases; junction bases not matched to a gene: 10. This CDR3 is CASSSNRGPTGNQPQHF. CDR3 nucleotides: TGTGCCAGTAGTTCCAACAGGGGGCCCACGGGCAATCAGCCCCAGCATTTT. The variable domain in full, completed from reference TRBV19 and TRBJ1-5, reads DGGITQSPKYLFRKEGQNVTLSCEQNLNHDAMYWYRQDPGQGLRLIYYSQIVNDFQKGDIAEGYSVSREKKESFPLTVTSAQKNPTAFYLCASSSNRGPTGNQPQHFGDGTRLSIL.

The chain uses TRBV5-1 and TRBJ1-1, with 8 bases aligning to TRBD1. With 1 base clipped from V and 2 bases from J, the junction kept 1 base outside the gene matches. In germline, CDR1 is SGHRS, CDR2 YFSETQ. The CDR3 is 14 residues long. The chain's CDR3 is CASSLSGGNTEAFF. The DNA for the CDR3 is TGCGCCAGCAGCTTGTCAGGGGGCAACACTGAAGCTTTCTTT.

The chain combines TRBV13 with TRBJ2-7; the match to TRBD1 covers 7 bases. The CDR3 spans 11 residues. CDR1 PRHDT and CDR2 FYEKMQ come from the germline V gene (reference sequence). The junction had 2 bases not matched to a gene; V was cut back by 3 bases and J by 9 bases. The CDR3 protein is CASSFRQGQYF. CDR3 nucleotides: TGTGCCAGCAGCTTCCGACAGGGGCAGTACTTC.

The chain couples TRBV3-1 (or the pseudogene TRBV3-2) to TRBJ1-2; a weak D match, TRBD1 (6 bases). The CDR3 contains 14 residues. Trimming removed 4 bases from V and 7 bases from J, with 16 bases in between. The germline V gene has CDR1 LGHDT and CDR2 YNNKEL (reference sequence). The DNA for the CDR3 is TGTGCCAGCAGCCTGGGACAAGACCGTTCTGGCTACACCTTC. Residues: CASSLGQDRSGYTF.

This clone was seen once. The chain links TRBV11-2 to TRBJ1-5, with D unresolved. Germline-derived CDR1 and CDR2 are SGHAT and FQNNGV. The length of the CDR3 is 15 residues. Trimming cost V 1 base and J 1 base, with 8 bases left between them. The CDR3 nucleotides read TGTGCCAGCAGCTTAGCTGGGAGAAGCAATCAGCCCCAGCATTTT. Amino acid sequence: CASSLAGRSNQPQHF.

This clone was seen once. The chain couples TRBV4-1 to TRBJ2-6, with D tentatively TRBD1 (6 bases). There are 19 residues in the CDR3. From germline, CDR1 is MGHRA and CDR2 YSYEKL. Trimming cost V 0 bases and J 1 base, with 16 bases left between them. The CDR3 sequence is CASSQEGSGHFSGANVLTF. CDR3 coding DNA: TGCGCCAGCAGCCAAGAAGGGTCGGGACACTTTTCTGGGGCCAACGTCCTGACTTTC.

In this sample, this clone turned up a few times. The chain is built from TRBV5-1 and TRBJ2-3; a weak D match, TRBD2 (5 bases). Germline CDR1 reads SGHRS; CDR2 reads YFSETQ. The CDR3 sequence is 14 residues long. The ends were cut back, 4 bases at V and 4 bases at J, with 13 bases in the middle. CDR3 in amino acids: CASSGGQWADTQYF. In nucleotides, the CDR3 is TGCGCCAGCAGCGGAGGTCAATGGGCAGATACGCAGTATTTT.

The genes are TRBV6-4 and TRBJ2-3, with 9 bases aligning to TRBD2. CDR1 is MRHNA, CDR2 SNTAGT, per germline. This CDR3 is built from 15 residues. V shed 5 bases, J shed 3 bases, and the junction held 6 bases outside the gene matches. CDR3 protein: CASSRSGGLTDTQYF. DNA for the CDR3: TGTGCCAGCAGTCGTAGCGGGGGCCTTACAGATACGCAGTATTTT.

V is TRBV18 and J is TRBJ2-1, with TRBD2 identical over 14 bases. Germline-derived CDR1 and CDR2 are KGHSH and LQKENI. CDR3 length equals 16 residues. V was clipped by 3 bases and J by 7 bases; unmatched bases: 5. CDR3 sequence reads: CASSPPGTSGGNEQFF. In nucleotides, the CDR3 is TGTGCCAGCTCACCTCCCGGGACTAGCGGGGGTAATGAGCAGTTCTTC. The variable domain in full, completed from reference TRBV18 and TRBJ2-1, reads NAGVMQNPRHLVRRRGQEARLRCSPMKGHSHVYWYRQLPEEGLKFMVYLQKENIIDESGMPKERFSAEFPKEGPSILRIQQVVRGDSAAYFCASSPPGTSGGNEQFFGPGTRLTVL.

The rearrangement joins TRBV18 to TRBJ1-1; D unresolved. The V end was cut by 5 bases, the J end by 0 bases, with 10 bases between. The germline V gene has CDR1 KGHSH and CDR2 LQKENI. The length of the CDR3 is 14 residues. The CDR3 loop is CASSVPELNTEAFF. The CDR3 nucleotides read TGTGCCAGCTCAGTCCCGGAGCTGAACACTGAAGCTTTCTTT.

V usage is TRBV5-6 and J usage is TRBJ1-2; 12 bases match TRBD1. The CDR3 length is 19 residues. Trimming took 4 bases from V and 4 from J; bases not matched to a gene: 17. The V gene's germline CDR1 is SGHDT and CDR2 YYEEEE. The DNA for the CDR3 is TGTGCCAGCAGCGTGATATTCCGGGACAGGGGGCCAAAGGGCTATGGCTACACCTTC. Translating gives CASSVIFRDRGPKGYGYTF. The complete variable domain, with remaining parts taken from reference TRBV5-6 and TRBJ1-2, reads DAGVTQSPTHLIKTRGQQVTLRCSPKSGHDTVSWYQQALGQGPQFIFQYYEEEERQRGNFPDRFSGHQFPNYSSELNVNALLLGDSALYLCASSVIFRDRGPKGYGYTFGSGTRLTVV.

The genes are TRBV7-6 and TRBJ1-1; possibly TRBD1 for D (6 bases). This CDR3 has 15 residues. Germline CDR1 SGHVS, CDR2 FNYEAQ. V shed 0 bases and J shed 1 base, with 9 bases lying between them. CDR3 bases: TGTGCCAGCAGCTTAGCGAGAGGGGGGAACACTGAAGCTTTCTTT. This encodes CASSLARGGNTEAFF.

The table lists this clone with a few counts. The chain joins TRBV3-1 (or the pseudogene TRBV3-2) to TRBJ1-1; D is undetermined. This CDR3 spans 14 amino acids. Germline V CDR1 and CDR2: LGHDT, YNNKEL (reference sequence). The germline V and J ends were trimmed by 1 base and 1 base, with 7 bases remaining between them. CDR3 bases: TGTGCCAGCAGCCAAGTGGCGGGGAACACTGAAGCTTTCTTT. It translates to CASSQVAGNTEAFF.

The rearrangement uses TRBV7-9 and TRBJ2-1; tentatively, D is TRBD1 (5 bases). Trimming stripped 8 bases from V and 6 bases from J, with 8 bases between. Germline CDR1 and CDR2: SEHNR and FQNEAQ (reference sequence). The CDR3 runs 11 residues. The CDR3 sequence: CASERGNEQFF. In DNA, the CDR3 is TGTGCCAGCGAAAGGGGCAATGAGCAGTTCTTC.

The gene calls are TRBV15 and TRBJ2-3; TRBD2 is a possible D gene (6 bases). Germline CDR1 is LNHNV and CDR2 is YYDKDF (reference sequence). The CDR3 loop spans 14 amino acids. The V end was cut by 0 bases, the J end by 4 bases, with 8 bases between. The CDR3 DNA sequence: TGTGCCACCAGCAGAGATCCTAGCGCAGATACGCAGTATTTT. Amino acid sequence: CATSRDPSADTQYF.